The 10 T cell receptor beta chains below were found in one sample sequenced in a study of cytomegalovirus exposure and HLA in healthy donors. The method was immunoSEQ multiplex PCR; TCRdb's version includes in-frame clones alone and lacks a portion of them. The sample consists of about 200,000 clones, around 80% of them appearing once. The sequenced material came from PBMCs. These receptor sequences come from a woman in her twenties or thirties in good health and CMV-seronegative.

The gene calls are TRBV6-1 and TRBJ2-7, with 11 bases fitting TRBD2. In germline, CDR1 is MNHNS, CDR2 SASEGT. J gave up 4 bases and V 7 bases, and 6 bases lay outside the gene matches. This CDR3 region has 14 residues. DNA for the CDR3: TGTGCCAGCATAATAGCGGGGGGGCTATACGAGCAGTACTTC. Translating it yields CASIIAGGLYEQYF.

The chain recombines TRBV25-1 with TRBJ2-2; the D is unclear. The V end was cut by 4 bases, the J end by 1 base, with 4 bases between. Looked up from germline, CDR1 is MGHDK and CDR2 is SYGVNS. The CDR3 extends over 13 amino acids. This CDR3 reads CASSALNTGELFF. The CDR3, as DNA: TGTGCCAGCAGTGCCCTGAACACCGGGGAGCTGTTTTTT.

J is TRBJ2-5 and V is TRBV18; D possibly corresponds to TRBD2 (6 bases). The CDR3 runs 18 residues. Germline lookup yields CDR1 KGHSH and CDR2 LQKENI. Trimming took 3 bases from V and 0 from J, leaving 20 bases between them. The CDR3, as DNA: TGTGCCAGCTCACCGGGGGGATTCGACCCCTCTAACCAAGAGACCCAGTACTTC. Translated, it gives CASSPGGFDPSNQETQYF.

The V call is TRBV6-5, the J call TRBJ1-1; 8 bases are a match to TRBD1. The J segment lost 0 bases and the V segment lost 6 bases, leaving 6 bases of the junction unmatched. The length of the CDR3 is 15 residues. Germline CDR1 MNHEY, CDR2 SVGAGI. Written as DNA, the CDR3 is TGTGCCAGCAGAGAGACAGGGGTCCTGAACACTGAAGCTTTCTTT. Translation gives CASRETGVLNTEAFF.

The CDR3 is CASSPSTGGVEKLFF. The DNA of the CDR3 is TGTGCCAGCTCACCATCGACAGGGGGCGTAGAAAAACTGTTTTTT. The chain has TRBV18 and TRBJ1-4; 10 positions match TRBD1. The CDR3 runs 15 residues. Germline loops: CDR1 KGHSH, CDR2 LQKENI. The V segment lost 2 bases and the J segment 8 bases; nucleotides outside the gene matches: 5.

The chain is built from TRBV6-5 and TRBJ1-2, with TRBD1 identical over 9 bases. CDR1 is MNHEY, CDR2 SVGAGI, per germline. CDR3 length: 16 residues. The V gene end was trimmed by 4 bases and the J gene end by 0 bases; junction bases not matched to a gene: 6. The CDR3 coding sequence is TGTGCCAGCAGTTCGACAGGGGGGCACTCTAACTATGGCTACACCTTC. It codes for CASSSTGGHSNYGYTF.

The rearrangement joins TRBV30 to TRBJ2-7; a weak D match, TRBD2 (7 bases). CDR3 length: 14 amino acids. CDR1 and CDR2 (germline): GTSNPN, SVGIG (reference sequence). V lost 4 bases and J 7 bases, leaving 20 bases between the germline ends. The CDR3 DNA sequence: TGTGCCTGGATTCCTTGGGGGGGGCGCGGGGAGCAGTACTTC. It specifies CAWIPWGGRGEQYF.

The chain is built from TRBV14 and TRBJ2-1; 9 bases are a match to TRBD2. Trimming at V came to 4 bases and at J to 5 bases, leaving 6 bases not matched to a gene. CDR1 is SGHDN, CDR2 FVKESK, per germline. The CDR3 has 15 residues. The DNA for the CDR3 is TGTGCCAGCAGCCTATCGCCTAGCGGGAACAATGAGCAGTTCTTC. Translating it yields CASSLSPSGNNEQFF. The variable domain in full, with the rest retrieved from reference TRBV14 and TRBJ2-1, is EAGVTQFPSHSVIEKGQTVTLRCDPISGHDNLYWYRRVMGKEIKFLLHFVKESKQDESGMPNNRFLAERTGGTYSTLKVQPAELEDSGVYFCASSLSPSGNNEQFFGPGTRLTVL.

This clone was counted only a few times. The V call is TRBV19, the J call TRBJ2-3, with 10 bases identical to TRBD1. V lost 4 bases, J lost 4 bases, and 2 bases stayed unmatched. The CDR3 loop spans 14 amino acids. The V gene's germline CDR1 is LNHDA and CDR2 SQIVND (reference sequence). This CDR3 is CASSSGQGADTQYF. The CDR3 DNA reads as TGTGCCAGTAGTAGCGGACAGGGGGCAGATACGCAGTATTTT.

V is TRBV5-1 and J is TRBJ2-3, with TRBD2 identical over 13 bases. The CDR3 is 16 residues long. Germline V CDR1 and CDR2: SGHRS, YFSETQ. After removal of 1 base from V and 5 bases from J, the junction contained 4 bases not matched to a gene. The CDR3 loop is CASSLTSGGARDTQYF. CDR3 DNA sequence: TGCGCCAGCAGCTTGACTAGCGGGGGGGCCAGAGATACGCAGTATTTT.